This T cell receptor beta chain was sequenced for a study of blood T cell repertoires in COVID-19. Across the whole study: Samples of COVID-19 (acute and convalescent) were obtained from the United States, Italy and Spain.

Here immunoSEQ multiplex PCR was the method, and the copy in TCRdb shows in-frame clones only, minus some. The repertoire holds 150,000 to 200,000 clones, with about 77% as singletons. This clonotype was sampled from a woman aged 45-65 years with acute COVID-19. Source material: PBMCs or T cells enriched from blood (not recorded which).

In DNA, the CDR3 is TGTGCCAGCAGTTACTCTAGGGGGTCTTATAATTCACCCCTCCACTTT. Encoded protein: CASSYSRGSYNSPLHF. The rearrangement uses TRBV6-5 and TRBJ1-6; the D gene is possibly TRBD1 (6 bases). Trimming took 0 bases from V and 4 from J, leaving 10 bases between them. The length of the CDR3 is 16 residues. The germline V gene has CDR1 MNHEY and CDR2 SVGAGI.